The 13 T cell receptor beta chains reported below all come from one sample, sequenced in a study of blood T cell repertoires in COVID-19 (dated by TCRdb to the early 2020s). The method behind the library was the immunoSEQ multiplex PCR assay. TCRdb's version of the immuneACCESS table is confined to in-frame rearrangements and falls short of the full clone set. An unresolved V gene accounts for under half of the shortfall where checked; the remainder is of unknown origin. This sample lists 150,000 to 200,000 clones; around 80% were detected once. 13% of the sample is in the top ten clones. What was sequenced was peripheral blood. These receptors were collected from a man over 45 who had recovered from COVID-19.

This clone was seen more than once but under ten times. The V and J genes are TRBV5-4 and TRBJ1-2, with a weak D call TRBD1 (6 bases). The CDR3 extends over 15 amino acids. The V end was cut by 4 bases, the J end by 3 bases, with 16 bases between. CDR1 and CDR2 (germline): SGHNT, YYREEE (reference sequence). The CDR3 DNA follows: TGTGCCAGCAGCGGTAAGGGGGGGCGCGACTATGGCTACACCTTC. Protein sequence: CASSGKGGRDYGYTF.

The rearrangement links TRBV11-2 to TRBJ1-4, with 9 bases lining up with TRBD1. With V trimmed by 4 bases and J by 2 bases, 11 bases remained unmatched. This CDR3 spans 18 amino acids. Looked up from germline, CDR1 is SGHAT and CDR2 is FQNNGV. The CDR3 sequence is CASSSPKQGAFTNEKLFF. CDR3 DNA sequence: TGTGCCAGCAGCTCACCGAAACAGGGGGCTTTTACTAATGAAAAACTGTTTTTT.

This sequence joins TRBV5-1 and TRBJ2-1; no clear D. The CDR3 is 15 amino acids. The germline gives CDR1 SGHRS, CDR2 YFSETQ. With 0 bases removed from V and 1 base from J, the gap between germline ends came to 8 bases. The CDR3 is CASSLALGSYNEQFF. CDR3 coding DNA: TGCGCCAGCAGCTTGGCTCTAGGATCCTACAATGAGCAGTTCTTC.

This clone was counted only a few times. V usage is TRBV6-5 and J usage is TRBJ2-1; maybe TRBD2 (6 bases). Trimming cost V 11 bases and J 6 bases, with 17 bases left between them. The length of the CDR3 is 13 residues. Germline CDR1 is MNHEY and CDR2 is SVGAGI. The CDR3, as DNA: TGTGCCTTAGCGGAGGGCATAGGCAATGAGCAGTTCTTC. Translating gives CALAEGIGNEQFF.

This chain links TRBV27 with TRBJ2-5; D uncertain. V was clipped by 6 bases and J by 7 bases, with 9 bases between them. Germline CDR1 MNHEY, CDR2 SMNVEV (reference sequence). The CDR3 sequence is 11 residues long. The CDR3 sequence is CASSTHGTQYF. CDR3 sequence (DNA): TGTGCCAGCAGCACCCACGGGACCCAGTACTTC.

The rearrangement joins TRBV6-5 to TRBJ1-2; TRBD1 aligns across 7 bases. The ends lost 0 bases at V and 8 bases at J; junction bases unmatched: 12. This CDR3 comprises 16 residues. The germline CDR1 and CDR2 sequences are MNHEY and SVGAGI. The CDR3 sequence: CASSYSNFRGPGGYTF. Here the CDR3 DNA reads TGTGCCAGCAGTTACTCGAATTTTAGGGGGCCGGGCGGCTACACCTTC.

This clone turned up a few times. The CDR3 spells CASSVSYGYTF. The DNA of the CDR3 is TGTGCCAGCAGCGTGAGCTATGGCTACACCTTC. The gene calls are TRBV7-9 and TRBJ1-2; D gene uncertain. Between the trimmed V and J ends, which lost 5 bases and 4 bases, there was a span of 5 bases. The CDR3 is 11 amino acids. Germline V gives CDR1 SEHNR, CDR2 FQNEAQ (reference sequence).

The chain has TRBV2 and TRBJ1-5; D perhaps matches TRBD1 (6 bases). Trimming left V 6 bases short and J 7 bases short, with 16 bases between. Per germline, CDR1 SNHLY and CDR2 FYNNEI. This CDR3 has 14 amino acids. The CDR3 bases are TGTGCCAGCAGCCTCAGGGGATTACGGCAGCCCCAGCATTTT. Protein product: CASSLRGLRQPQHF.

J is TRBJ2-2 and V is TRBV5-5, with D perhaps TRBD2 (5 bases). Germline loops: CDR1 SGHKS, CDR2 YYEKEE (reference sequence). CDR3 size: 13 residues. V was cut by 4 bases and J by 5 bases, with 9 bases left in between. CDR3 amino acids: CASSPRGTGELFF. CDR3 bases: TGTGCCAGCAGCCCTCGGGGAACCGGGGAGCTGTTTTTT.

The V gene is TRBV30, the J gene TRBJ2-4; 10 bases match TRBD2. Germline lookup yields CDR1 GTSNPN and CDR2 SVGIG (reference sequence). The CDR3 is 13 amino acids. Germline trimming cut 3 bases from V and 11 bases from J; bases unmatched to any gene: 7. The CDR3 DNA reads as TGTGCCTGGAGCAGTCTAGCGGGAGAGGTTCAGTACTTC. This encodes CAWSSLAGEVQYF.

The CDR3 DNA is TGTGCCAGCAGTCGGGCCGGGACAGGCATTGACACGCAGTATTTT. Its translation is CASSRAGTGIDTQYF. The rearrangement uses TRBV6-2 or TRBV6-3 and TRBJ2-3, with 8 bases identical to TRBD1. Trimming at V came to 5 bases and at J to 9 bases, leaving 13 bases not matched to a gene. CDR1 and CDR2 (germline): MNHEY, SVGEGT. The CDR3 extends over 15 amino acids.

The chain is built from TRBV5-4 and TRBJ2-5; TRBD1 matches 9 bases. This CDR3 comprises 17 residues. J lost 4 bases, V lost 2 bases, and 12 bases had no gene match. Germline V lookup: CDR1 SGHNT, CDR2 YYREEE (reference sequence). The CDR3 region is CASSFDGPGTGPETQYF. The DNA for the CDR3 is TGTGCCAGCAGCTTTGACGGTCCCGGGACAGGGCCAGAGACCCAGTACTTC.

This chain joins TRBV7-3 and TRBJ2-3, with a weak D call TRBD1 (6 bases). The CDR3 runs to 15 residues. Germline loops: CDR1 SGHTA, CDR2 FQGTGA. The V end lost 5 bases, the J end lost 0 bases, and 12 bases lay between the germline ends. The CDR3 DNA sequence: TGTGCCAGCAGCGACAAGGGGGATAGCACAGATACGCAGTATTTT. This sequence encodes CASSDKGDSTDTQYF.